This TCR beta chain was sequenced for a study of EBV T-cell therapy then PD-1 blockade in nasopharyngeal carcinoma. V was clipped by 7 bases and J by 5 bases, with 14 bases between them. Germline V gene lookup returns CDR1 SEHNR and CDR2 FQNEAQ (reference sequence). This CDR3 contains 13 residues. A word on this clone: The antigen is unknown.

The time point was: 266 days after commencement of treatment, after nivolumab therapy. Treatment defined: AdE1-LMPpoly-expanded autologous EBV-specific T-cell therapy followed by anti-PD-1 nivolumab. TCRdb's copy holds only in-frame clones and misses some; the assay was immunoSEQ multiplex PCR. The repertoire consists of over 20,000 clones, with about 88% occurring once and the leading ten covering under 35%. The chain has TRBV7-9 and TRBJ1-1; D gene uncertain. Source: CD8+ T cells from blood, taken at day 266 from a patient whose treatment included autologous EBV-specific T cells and nivolumab. The clonotype was recovered from a middle-aged man with nasopharyngeal carcinoma. The CDR3 DNA follows: TGTGCCAGCATGGCAGGTTGGATTACTGAAGCTTTCTTT. This translates into CASMAGWITEAFF.